This entry concerns a single TCR beta chain. Its antigen is unknown. Assay used: immunoSEQ multiplex PCR; TCRdb lists only in-frame clones, some missing. Of 95,000 to 150,000 clones in the sample, about 90% were seen once. The data stem from a study of T cell responses to AZD1222 COVID-19 vaccine. Study summary: Investigators merged groups given second doses at roughly 4 or roughly 12 weeks.

The CDR3 consists of 14 residues. The ends lost 6 bases at V and 0 bases at J; junction bases unmatched: 4. CDR1 and CDR2 (germline): MGHRA, YSYEKL. General study points: The span of vaccine-associated CD4 TCRs extended across spike, with dominance at 160-218 and 743-854. Donors, mostly white British, included more females; clonal diversity was possibly underestimated. Just a handful of people given AZD1222 tested seropositive at baseline.

The chain has TRBV4-1 and TRBJ1-2; 7 nucleotides align to TRBD1. The receptor was derived from an adult in good health. The sample here was peripheral blood, taken on day 0 of AZD1222 vaccination. The DNA for the CDR3 is TGCGCCAGCAGTCCCGACAGGGCTAACTATGGCTACACCTTC. Translated: CASSPDRANYGYTF.